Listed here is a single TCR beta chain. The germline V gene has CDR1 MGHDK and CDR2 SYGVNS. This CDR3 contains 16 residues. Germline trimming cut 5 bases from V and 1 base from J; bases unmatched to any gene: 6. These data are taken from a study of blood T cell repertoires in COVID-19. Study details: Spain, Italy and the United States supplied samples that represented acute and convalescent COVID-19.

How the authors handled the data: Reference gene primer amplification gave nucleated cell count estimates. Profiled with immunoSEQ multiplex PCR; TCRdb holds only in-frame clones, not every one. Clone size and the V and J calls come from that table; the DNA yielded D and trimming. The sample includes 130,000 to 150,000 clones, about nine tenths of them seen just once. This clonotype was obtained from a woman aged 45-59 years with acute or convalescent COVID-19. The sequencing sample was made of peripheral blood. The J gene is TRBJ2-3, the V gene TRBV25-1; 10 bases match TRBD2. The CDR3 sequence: CASSPRLAGRTDTQYF. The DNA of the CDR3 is TGTGCCAGCAGTCCGCGACTAGCGGGCCGCACAGATACGCAGTATTTT.